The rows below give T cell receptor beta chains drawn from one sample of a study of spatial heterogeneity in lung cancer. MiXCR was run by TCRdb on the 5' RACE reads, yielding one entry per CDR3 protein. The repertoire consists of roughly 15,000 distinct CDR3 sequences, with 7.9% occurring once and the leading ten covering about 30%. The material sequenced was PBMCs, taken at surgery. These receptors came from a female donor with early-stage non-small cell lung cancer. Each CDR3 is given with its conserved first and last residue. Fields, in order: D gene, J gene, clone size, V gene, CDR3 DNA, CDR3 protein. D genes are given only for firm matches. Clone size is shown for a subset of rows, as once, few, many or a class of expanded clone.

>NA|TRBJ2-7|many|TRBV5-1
TGCGCCAGCAGTCGAGGCCTCAGTCTTTTCTACGAGCAGTACTTC
CASSRGLSLFYEQYF
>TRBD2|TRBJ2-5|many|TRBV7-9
TGTGCCAGCAGCTTAGGTGGGCTAGCGGGGCAAGAGACCCAGTACTTC
CASSLGGLAGQETQYF
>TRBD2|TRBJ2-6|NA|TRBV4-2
TGTGCCAGCAGCCCCAGCGGGGGATCTGGGGCCAACGTCCTGACTTTC
CASSPSGGSGANVLTF
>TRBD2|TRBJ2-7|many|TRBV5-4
TGTGCCAGCAGCGATTCCGCGGGAGGCTCCTACGAGCAGTACTTC
CASSDSAGGSYEQYF
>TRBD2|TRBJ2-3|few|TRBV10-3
TGTGCCATCACCTCTAGCGGGCGCACAGATACGCAGTATTTT
CAITSSGRTDTQYF
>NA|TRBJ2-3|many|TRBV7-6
TGTGCCAGCAGCTTAGGCTGGGGATACACAGATACGCAGTATTTT
CASSLGWGYTDTQYF
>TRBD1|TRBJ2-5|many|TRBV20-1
TGCAGTGCTAGAGATCCCAGACAGGGGAAAGAGACCCAGTACTTC
CSARDPRQGKETQYF
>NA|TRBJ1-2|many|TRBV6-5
TGTGCCAGCAGTGGGCGGCCAACGTTTCCTTCATATAGCTACACCTTC
CASSGRPTFPSYSYTF
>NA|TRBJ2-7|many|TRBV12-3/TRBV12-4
TGTGCCAGCAGCCCGCCAGGCTCCTACGAGCAGTACTTC
CASSPPGSYEQYF
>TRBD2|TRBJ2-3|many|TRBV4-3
TGCGCCAGCAGCCCTCGACTAGCGGGGGGCCTCACAGATACGCAGTATTTT
CASSPRLAGGLTDTQYF
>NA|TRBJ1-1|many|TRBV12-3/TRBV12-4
TGTGCCAGCAGTAGGTTGGTTGAGGGCACTGAAGCTTTCTTT
CASSRLVEGTEAFF
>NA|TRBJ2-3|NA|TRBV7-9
TGTGCCAGCAGCTTAGAGGGGCTCACAGATACGCAGTATTTT
CASSLEGLTDTQYF
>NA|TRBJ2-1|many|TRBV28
TGTGCCAGCAGTTTTAGGGGCAGGGAACCCAATGAGCAGTTCTTC
CASSFRGREPNEQFF
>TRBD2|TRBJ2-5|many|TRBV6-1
TGTGCCAGCAGTGAGGTTGTGGCGGGAGCTGCCGGGCTACAGTACTTC
CASSEVVAGAAGLQYF
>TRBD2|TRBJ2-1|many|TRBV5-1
TGCGCCAGCAGCTTGACTAGCGGGAGTTATGAGCAGTTCTTC
CASSLTSGSYEQFF
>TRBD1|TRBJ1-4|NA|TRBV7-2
TGTGCCAGCAGCTCGGGACAGGGTATACAGCTGTTTTTT
CASSSGQGIQLFF
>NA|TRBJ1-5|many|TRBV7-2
TGTGCCAGCAGCGAGATGGGGGGGCAGGGCAATCAGCCCCAGCATTTT
CASSEMGGQGNQPQHF
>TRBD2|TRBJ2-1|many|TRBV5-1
TGCGCCAGCAGCGTGACACTAGCGGGACGGGTCTACAATGAGCAGTTCTTC
CASSVTLAGRVYNEQFF
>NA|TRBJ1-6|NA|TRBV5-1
TGCGCCAGCAGCAAACGTCTCACAGTTGATAATTCACCCCTCCACTTT
CASSKRLTVDNSPLHF
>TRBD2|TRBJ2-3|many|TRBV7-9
TGTGCCAGCAGCCGTAGCGGGGGGGCGAGCACAGATACGCAGTATTTT
CASSRSGGASTDTQYF
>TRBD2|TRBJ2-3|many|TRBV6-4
TGTGCCAGCAGTGACTCGAGGACTAGCGGGGGGGCAGATACGCAGTATTTT
CASSDSRTSGGADTQYF
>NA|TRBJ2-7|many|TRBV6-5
TGTGCCAGCAGTTACTCGATAACGACAGGCGGCTACGAGCAGTACTTC
CASSYSITTGGYEQYF
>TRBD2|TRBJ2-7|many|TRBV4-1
TGCGCCAGCAGCCGGTACACCCCCAGCGGGGACCACGAGCAGTACTTC
CASSRYTPSGDHEQYF
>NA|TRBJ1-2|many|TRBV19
TGTGCCAGTAGCCCTCAAAATCCGGGACGGTGGACCTATGGCTACACCTTC
CASSPQNPGRWTYGYTF
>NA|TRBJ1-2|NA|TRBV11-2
TGTGCCAGCAGTCCAACCCGGCGACAGTTAAACTATGGCTACACCTTC
CASSPTRRQLNYGYTF
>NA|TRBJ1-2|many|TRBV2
TGTGCCAGCAGTGAATCACGGGGAAACTATGGCTACACCTTC
CASSESRGNYGYTF
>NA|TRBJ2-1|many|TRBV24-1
TGTGCCACCAGTGATTCCAGGACTGTTACCAATGAGCAGTTCTTC
CATSDSRTVTNEQFF
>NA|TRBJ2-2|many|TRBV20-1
TGCAGTGCTAGAGATCCGTTGCCCCCCCAGACGGTTTACACCGGGGAGCTGTTTTTT
CSARDPLPPQTVYTGELFF
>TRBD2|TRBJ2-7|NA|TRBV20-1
TGCAGTGCAAACCGGGACTACCAGCAGTACTTC
CSANRDYQQYF
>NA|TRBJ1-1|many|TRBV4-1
TGCGCCAGCAGCCCTGGGAGTGGGGGGAACACTGAAGCTTTCTTT
CASSPGSGGNTEAFF
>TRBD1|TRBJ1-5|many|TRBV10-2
TGCGCCAGCAGTTTCCGACCCGGGACAGGGTCGAGCTACCCAATCCAGCCCCAGCATTTT
CASSFRPGTGSSYPIQPQHF
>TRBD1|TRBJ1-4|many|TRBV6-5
TGTGCCAGCAGTTACGGGGGGACAGGGTCTGAAAAACTGTTTTTT
CASSYGGTGSEKLFF
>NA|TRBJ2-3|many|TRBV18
TGTGCCAGCTCACCGATATCTAGCCGGCGCACAGATACGCAGTATTTT
CASSPISSRRTDTQYF
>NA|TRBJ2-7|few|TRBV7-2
TGTGCCAGCAGCGATGGATCGGGCCGCTCGGGGTACTTC
CASSDGSGRSGYF
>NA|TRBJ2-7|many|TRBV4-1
TGCGCCAGCACTCCAGGCTACCAGACAGGAACTGCCGCCTACGAGCAGTACTTC
CASTPGYQTGTAAYEQYF
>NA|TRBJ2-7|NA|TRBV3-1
TGTGCCAGCAGCCAATCGCTAGCTTCGGGCGAGCAGTACTTC
CASSQSLASGEQYF
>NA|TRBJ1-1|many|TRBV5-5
TGTGCCAGCAGCTCAGCGACAGGACTGATGAACACTGAAGCTTTCTTT
CASSSATGLMNTEAFF
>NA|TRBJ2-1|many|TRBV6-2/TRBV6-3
TGTGCCAGCAAGATTGGGTCGGGGCGGGCCAATGAGCAGTTCTTC
CASKIGSGRANEQFF
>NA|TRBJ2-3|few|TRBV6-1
TGTGCCAGCAGTGAAGCATGGGGGCCCGGGGCAGATACGCAGTATTTT
CASSEAWGPGADTQYF
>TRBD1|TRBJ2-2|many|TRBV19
TGTGCCAGTACGGGGAGGACAGGGCGAACCGGGGAGCTGTTTTTT
CASTGRTGRTGELFF
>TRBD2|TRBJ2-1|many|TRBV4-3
TGCGCCAGCAGCCAAGATTTGGGTCTAGCGGGGAGAGGGGCGCAGTTCTTC
CASSQDLGLAGRGAQFF
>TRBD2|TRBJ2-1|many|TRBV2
TGTGCCAGCAGTGACTCGCAGCTAGCGGGAGTAAGCAATGAGCAGTTCTTC
CASSDSQLAGVSNEQFF
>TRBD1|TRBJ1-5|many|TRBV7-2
TGTGCCAGCAGCCCAGACAGGGGCGGACAGCCCCAGCATTTT
CASSPDRGGQPQHF
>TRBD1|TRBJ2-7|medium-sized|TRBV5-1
TGCGCCAGCAGCCGGCAACAGGGGTCAGGCACACCATACGAGCAGTACTTC
CASSRQQGSGTPYEQYF
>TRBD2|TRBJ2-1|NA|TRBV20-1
TGCAGTGCTAGAGAAGCGGGGGTCTCCTACAATGAGCAGTTCTTC
CSAREAGVSYNEQFF